These 18 T cell receptor beta chains came from one sample sequenced in a study of shared clonotypes between healthy human individuals. Profiling relied on immunoSEQ multiplex PCR, and the TCRdb table lists in-frame clones only, not all of them. The profile covers roughly 1,600,000 clones, with around 98.5% appearing a single time and over 0.3% taken by the ten largest. The sample was naive CD4+ T cells sorted from blood. The subset here: CD45RA+ positively selected. The receptor set was obtained from a young man in good health.

The rearrangement links TRBV19 to TRBJ2-1; 10 bases are shared with TRBD2. Germline V CDR1 and CDR2: LNHDA, SQIVND (reference sequence). The V gene end was trimmed by 6 bases and the J gene end by 8 bases; junction bases not matched to a gene: 16. The CDR3 is 17 amino acids. The CDR3 loop reads CASREPRTSGGGYEQFF. The CDR3 DNA follows: TGTGCCAGTAGGGAGCCACGGACTAGCGGAGGGGGTTATGAGCAGTTCTTC.

This clone was seen once. The chain couples TRBV5-1 to TRBJ2-2; D uncertain. CDR3 size: 14 residues. The germline V and J ends were trimmed by 4 bases and 2 bases, with 9 bases remaining between them. CDR1 and CDR2 (germline): SGHRS, YFSETQ. The CDR3 spells CASSKERNTGELFF. DNA of the CDR3: TGCGCCAGCAGCAAAGAGCGAAACACCGGGGAGCTGTTTTTT.

The chain combines TRBV7-2 with TRBJ2-7, with 8 bases fitting TRBD1. The length of the CDR3 is 15 residues. The V segment lost 5 bases and the J segment 6 bases; nucleotides outside the gene matches: 12. Germline CDR1 SGHTA, CDR2 FQGNSA. The CDR3 nucleotides read TGTGCCAGCAGCAGTCCGAGGACAGGGTCTTCCGAGCAGTACTTC. As protein: CASSSPRTGSSEQYF.

V is TRBV7-2 and J is TRBJ2-1; no reliable D call. This CDR3 contains 12 residues. Germline CDR1 and CDR2: SGHTA and FQGNSA. Trimming stripped 1 base from V and 5 bases from J, with 3 bases between. The CDR3 here is CASSLGHNEQFF. The DNA of the CDR3 is TGTGCCAGCAGCTTAGGGCACAATGAGCAGTTCTTC. The full variable domain, its missing parts supplied by reference TRBV7-2 and TRBJ2-1, is GAGVSQSPSNKVTEKGKDVELRCDPISGHTALYWYRQSLGQGLEFLIYFQGNSAPDKSGLPSDRFSAERTGGSVSTLTIQRTQQEDSAVYLCASSLGHNEQFFGPGTRLTVL.

V is TRBV25-1 and J is TRBJ2-3; D remains unclear. The V end was cut by 7 bases, the J end by 2 bases, with 4 bases between. Germline CDR1 is MGHDK and CDR2 is SYGVNS. The CDR3 length is 11 residues. The CDR3 here is CASKFTDTQYF. The DNA of the CDR3 is TGTGCCAGCAAATTCACAGATACGCAGTATTTT.

On this clone itself: The identical CDR3 is also encoded by other nucleotide sequences in the sample. The V and J genes are TRBV5-1 and TRBJ2-7; possible D gene TRBD2, 6 bases. Trimming shortened V by 4 bases and J by 1 base, and 12 bases separated the two germline ends. The CDR3 spans 14 residues. The V gene's germline CDR1 is SGHRS and CDR2 YFSETQ. The CDR3 is CASSPGRGSYEQYF. CDR3 bases: TGCGCCAGCAGCCCCGGGAGAGGGTCCTACGAGCAGTACTTC.

The rearrangement links TRBV28 to TRBJ1-1; 7 bases line up with TRBD1. Germline V gives CDR1 MDHEN, CDR2 SYDVKM. This CDR3 is built from 13 residues. J gave up 5 bases and V 8 bases, and 8 bases lay outside the gene matches. Here the CDR3 reads CASHDRAPTEAFF. The CDR3 DNA is TGTGCCAGCCACGACAGGGCTCCGACTGAAGCTTTCTTT.

The chain joins TRBV5-4 to TRBJ2-3; the match to TRBD1 covers 9 bases. The length of the CDR3 is 16 residues. The J segment lost 3 bases and the V segment lost 2 bases, leaving 7 bases of the junction unmatched. CDR1 is SGHNT and CDR2 is YYREEE in the germline V gene (reference sequence). The chain's CDR3 is CASSLLTGGKTDTQYF. The CDR3 nucleotides read TGTGCCAGCAGCTTACTGACAGGGGGGAAAACAGATACGCAGTATTTT.

This clone is a singleton in its sample. The genes are TRBV28 and TRBJ2-7, with D possibly matching TRBD2 (5 bases). Germline CDR1 and CDR2: MDHEN and SYDVKM. Deletions cut 7 bases from V and 6 bases from J, with 13 bases between. There are 12 residues in the CDR3. CDR3 bases: TGTGCCAGCATCGGTCGGGAACGCGAGCAGTACTTC. Its translation: CASIGREREQYF.

This clone was observed a single time. The chain recombines TRBV19 with TRBJ2-3, with D perhaps being TRBD1 or TRBD2 (5 bases each). This CDR3 has 13 residues. Looked up from germline, CDR1 is LNHDA and CDR2 is SQIVND (reference sequence). V was pared by 7 bases and J by 4 bases, with 12 bases between. In DNA form, the CDR3 reads TGTGCCAGTACCCCCAGAGGGGCAGATACGCAGTATTTT. Protein: CASTPRGADTQYF.

The rearrangement joins TRBV6-1 to TRBJ1-5; D is ambiguous. V was cut by 5 bases and J by 8 bases, with 13 bases left in between. This CDR3 has 13 residues. The germline CDR1 and CDR2 sequences are MNHNS and SASEGT. CDR3 DNA: TGTGCCAGCAGTCTCGGGCCTGAAGAGCCCCAGCATTTT. Residues: CASSLGPEEPQHF.

The chain links TRBV2 to TRBJ2-1; 7 bases agree with TRBD1. J gave up 12 bases and V 6 bases, and 11 bases lay outside the gene matches. CDR1 and CDR2 (germline): SNHLY, FYNNEI. This CDR3 region has 13 residues. The CDR3 region has the DNA TGTGCCAGCAGCCTAGAGGGACAGCTGGGGCAGTTCTTC. Protein sequence: CASSLEGQLGQFF. The complete variable domain, with remaining parts taken from reference TRBV2 and TRBJ2-1, reads EPEVTQTPSHQVTQMGQEVILRCVPISNHLYFYWYRQILGQKVEFLVSFYNNEISEKSEIFDDQFSVERPDGSNFTLKIRSTKLEDSAMYFCASSLEGQLGQFFGPGTRLTVL.

This chain links TRBV7-9 with TRBJ2-2; D gene uncertain. V was shortened by 8 bases and J by 3 bases, with 10 bases between the two germline ends. Germline loops: CDR1 SEHNR, CDR2 FQNEAQ (reference sequence). This CDR3 is 13 amino acids long. The CDR3 is CASLKVYTGELFF. CDR3 coding DNA: TGTGCCAGCCTCAAAGTCTACACCGGGGAGCTGTTTTTT.

The gene calls are TRBV7-9 and TRBJ2-4, with a weak D call TRBD1 (8 bases). The CDR3 is 13 amino acids. The germline V and J ends were trimmed by 11 bases and 9 bases, with 20 bases remaining between them. Germline V CDR1 and CDR2: SEHNR, FQNEAQ (reference sequence). The CDR3, as DNA: TGTGCCTGCCGACAGGGGAGGGAGGGCATTCAGTACTTC. It yields the protein CACRQGREGIQYF.

The chain carries TRBV4-3 and TRBJ2-3; 7 nucleotides line up with TRBD2. The V gene's germline CDR1 is LGHNA and CDR2 YSLEER. The length of the CDR3 is 15 residues. V shed 0 bases and J 4 bases; nucleotides not matched to a gene: 4. The CDR3 protein is CASSQERERPDTQYF. CDR3 coding DNA: TGCGCCAGCAGCCAAGAGCGGGAGAGGCCAGATACGCAGTATTTT.

V and J are TRBV7-2 and TRBJ2-5; possible D gene TRBD1, 7 bases. CDR1 is SGHTA and CDR2 is FQGNSA in the germline V gene. V was clipped by 3 bases and J by 5 bases, with 13 bases between them. This CDR3 region has 14 residues. The CDR3 region is CASSFGGGPETQYF. The DNA for the CDR3 is TGTGCCAGCAGCTTCGGAGGGGGCCCCGAGACCCAGTACTTC. Using reference TRBV7-2 and TRBJ2-5 for the parts outside the CDR3, the full variable domain is GAGVSQSPSNKVTEKGKDVELRCDPISGHTALYWYRQSLGQGLEFLIYFQGNSAPDKSGLPSDRFSAERTGGSVSTLTIQRTQQEDSAVYLCASSFGGGPETQYFGPGTRLLVL.

This chain uses TRBV10-3 with TRBJ2-1; 10 bases are a match to TRBD2. The CDR3 extends over 18 amino acids. Trimming took 6 bases from V and 0 from J; bases not matched to a gene: 11. CDR1 is ENHRY and CDR2 is SYGVKD in the germline V gene. This chain's CDR3 is CAIRTLESSGSSYNEQFF. DNA for the CDR3: TGTGCCATCAGGACGTTAGAATCTAGCGGGAGCTCCTACAATGAGCAGTTCTTC.

V usage is TRBV5-1 and J usage is TRBJ2-3; TRBD2 agrees at 15 bases. CDR1 and CDR2 from the germline V gene are SGHRS and YFSETQ. V gave up 4 bases and J gave up 6 bases; unmatched junction bases: 27. The CDR3 consists of 23 residues. CDR3 sequence: CASSLRGLPALLGLAGGEDTQYF. CDR3 nucleotides: TGCGCCAGCAGCCTGAGGGGGCTTCCAGCTCTCTTAGGACTAGCGGGAGGGGAGGATACGCAGTATTTT.